This T cell receptor beta chain derives from a study of Graves' ophthalmopathy and Graves' hyperthyroidism. This clonotype was observed at least ten times. The CDR3 extends over 13 amino acids. V was shortened by 3 bases and J by 2 bases, with 8 bases between the two germline ends. The germline CDR1 and CDR2 sequences are LNHDA and SQIVND (reference sequence). For repertoire sequencing, the TCR beta CDR3 regions were amplified from RNA transcripts. HTBI-primed RT-PCR formed the first round, and a multiplex PCR formed the second. MiXCR was run by TCRdb on the multiplex PCR reads, yielding one entry per CDR3 protein. Here the sample spans 660,000 or so distinct CDR3 sequences, over 40% being singletons.

The sequence was obtained from an adult man with Graves' ophthalmopathy. What was sequenced was peripheral blood. This chain links TRBV19 with TRBJ2-7; D is unclear. CDR3: CASSIRPPYEQYF. The CDR3 DNA sequence: TGTGCCAGTAGTATCAGGCCACCCTACGAGCAGTACTTC. Full variable domain (remainder filled in from reference TRBV19 and TRBJ2-7): DGGITQSPKYLFRKEGQNVTLSCEQNLNHDAMYWYRQDPGQGLRLIYYSQIVNDFQKGDIAEGYSVSREKKESFPLTVTSAQKNPTAFYLCASSIRPPYEQYFGPGTRLTVT.